This T cell receptor (beta chain) was observed in a study of T cell responses to AZD1222 COVID-19 vaccine. Whole-study results and caveats: The CD4 TCRs associated with vaccination extended across spike and predominated at 160-218 and 743-854. Females made up more of the donors, who were largely white British, and clonal diversity may have come out too low.

CDR1 and CDR2 (germline): SGHAT, FQNNGV. V was clipped by 3 bases and J by 5 bases, with 13 bases between them. This CDR3 contains 14 residues. This clone was seen just once. Its cognate antigen is unknown. Produced via immunoSEQ multiplex PCR; TCRdb's table is partial and in-frame only. The table records about 35,000 clones, 86% of them present only once. Sample: peripheral blood, taken on day 0 of AZD1222 vaccination. The receptor was derived from an adult in good health. V is TRBV11-2 and J is TRBJ1-1, with a tentative D call TRBD1 (5 bases). Here the CDR3 DNA reads TGTGCCAGCAGCTTGGTGGGCCAGGGAACTGAAGCTTTCTTT. Its translation is CASSLVGQGTEAFF.